This is a list of T cell receptor beta chains from one sample in a study of blood T cell repertoires in COVID-19. Libraries were prepared by immunoSEQ multiplex PCR; TCRdb keeps only in-frame clonotypes and omits some of them. In the table there are hundreds of thousands of clones, approximately 88% of which are singletons. The source material was peripheral blood. Every receptor here comes from a man aged 40-55 years with acute or convalescent COVID-19. Each CDR3 is given with its conserved first and last residue. Fields, in order: CDR3 protein, CDR3 DNA, CDR3 length, J gene, clone size, V gene, D gene. A D gene is named only where the DNA matches it firmly. Some rows mark clone size as missing; the rest say once, few, many or name a class of expanded clone.

CASSQEASFSYNEQFF	TGTGCCAGCAGCCAAGAAGCCTCATTCTCCTACAATGAGCAGTTCTTC	16	TRBJ2-1	NA	TRBV4-2	NA
CASSLGRTEAFF	TGTGCCAGCAGCTTAGGGAGGACTGAAGCTTTCTTT	12	TRBJ1-1	few	TRBV7-9	NA
CASTLGTSAYNEQFF	TGTGCCAGCACACTCGGAACTAGCGCCTACAATGAGCAGTTCTTC	15	TRBJ2-1	NA	TRBV7-9	TRBD2
CASSSQGDQPQHF	TGTGCCAGCAGCTCACAGGGTGACCAGCCCCAGCATTTT	13	TRBJ1-5	NA	TRBV7-9	NA
CSVGGEGEAKNIQYF	TGCAGCGTTGGAGGAGAGGGGGAAGCCAAAAACATTCAGTACTTC	15	TRBJ2-4	NA	TRBV29-1	NA
CASNVGLAGIVGYNEQFF	TGCGCCAGCAACGTCGGACTAGCGGGAATAGTGGGGTACAATGAGCAGTTCTTC	18	TRBJ2-1	NA	TRBV5-1	TRBD2
CASSQGARGGFEQYF	TGTGCCAGCAGCCAAGGTGCAAGGGGAGGTTTCGAGCAGTACTTC	15	TRBJ2-7	NA	TRBV3-1/TRBV3-2	NA
CASSQRIGTGKNSPLHF	TGTGCCAGCAGCCAAAGAATAGGGACAGGGAAAAATTCACCCCTCCACTTT	17	TRBJ1-6	once	TRBV3-1/TRBV3-2	TRBD1
CAISESPGSYNEQFF	TGTGCCATCAGTGAGTCCCCCGGGTCATACAATGAGCAGTTCTTC	15	TRBJ2-1	few	TRBV10-3	NA
CAISKPGQGDSEQYF	TGTGCCATCAGCAAACCGGGACAGGGTGACAGCGAGCAGTACTTC	15	TRBJ2-7	NA	TRBV10-3	TRBD1
CASSPFTGAEAFF	TGTGCCAGCTCACCATTCACAGGGGCTGAAGCTTTCTTT	13	TRBJ1-1	NA	TRBV18	TRBD1
CASSPGTDTEAFF	TGTGCCAGCAGCCCCGGGACAGACACTGAAGCTTTCTTT	13	TRBJ1-1	NA	TRBV3-1/TRBV3-2	TRBD1
CASSLSLLAGKETQYF	TGTGCCAGCAGCTTGAGTCTACTAGCGGGAAAAGAGACCCAGTACTTC	16	TRBJ2-5	NA	TRBV5-6	TRBD2
CASSYFVEGQPQHF	TGTGCCAGCAGTTATTTCGTCGAGGGACAGCCCCAGCATTTT	14	TRBJ1-5	few	TRBV6-5	NA
CASSPGTSGQETQYF	TGCGCCAGCAGCCCAGGGACTAGCGGCCAAGAGACCCAGTACTTC	15	TRBJ2-5	NA	TRBV4-3	TRBD2
CASRQSGTDGYTF	TGTGCCAGCAGACAGTCCGGGACAGATGGCTACACCTTC	13	TRBJ1-2	NA	TRBV7-9	TRBD1
CASSRTRYNEQFF	TGTGCCAGCAGCCGAACTAGATACAATGAGCAGTTCTTC	13	TRBJ2-1	NA	TRBV7-6	NA
CASSLRRTEAFF	TGTGCCAGCAGCTTAAGGAGGACTGAAGCTTTCTTT	12	TRBJ1-1	NA	TRBV11-1	NA
CASSLASGQGAYEQYF	TGTGCCAGCAGCTTAGCTTCGGGACAGGGGGCTTACGAGCAGTACTTC	16	TRBJ2-7	NA	TRBV7-2	TRBD1
CASQGSNQPQHF	TGTGCCAGCCAGGGAAGCAATCAGCCCCAGCATTTT	12	TRBJ1-5	NA	TRBV19	NA
CASSVDPVGRANEKLFF	TGTGCCAGCAGCGTAGACCCTGTGGGCAGGGCAAATGAAAAACTGTTTTTT	17	TRBJ1-4	once	TRBV9	NA
CASRVQFGYTF	TGTGCCAGCAGGGTACAGTTTGGCTACACCTTC	11	TRBJ1-2	NA	TRBV6-5	NA
CASRRAPSGSYEQYF	TGTGCCAGCAGGAGGGCGCCTAGCGGCTCCTACGAGCAGTACTTC	15	TRBJ2-7	NA	TRBV2	TRBD2
CASSLMEVEDTQYF	TGTGCCAGCAGCTTGATGGAGGTTGAAGATACGCAGTATTTT	14	TRBJ2-3	NA	TRBV5-4	NA
CASSKEYEQYF	TGTGCCAGCAGCAAAGAGTACGAGCAGTACTTC	11	TRBJ2-7	NA	TRBV5-5	NA
CASSSGMGEQFF	TGTGCCAGCAGTAGCGGGATGGGTGAGCAGTTCTTC	12	TRBJ2-1	NA	TRBV7-6	TRBD2
CASSLAFSSGVTDTQYF	TGCGCCAGCAGCTTGGCCTTTTCGAGCGGGGTCACAGATACGCAGTATTTT	17	TRBJ2-3	NA	TRBV5-1	TRBD2
CAITGQGVNYGYTF	TGTGCCATCACCGGACAGGGGGTGAACTATGGCTACACCTTC	14	TRBJ1-2	NA	TRBV10-3	TRBD1
CASGRTGSNQPQHF	TGTGCTAGTGGCAGGACAGGGAGCAATCAGCCCCAGCATTTT	14	TRBJ1-5	NA	TRBV12-5	TRBD1
CASSPTGSYGYTF	TGTGCCAGCAGTCCGACAGGGAGTTATGGCTACACCTTC	13	TRBJ1-2	NA	TRBV12-3/TRBV12-4	TRBD1
CATTTGEVADTQYF	TGTGCCACCACGACGGGAGAGGTTGCAGATACGCAGTATTTT	14	TRBJ2-3	NA	TRBV5-4	NA
CASSSSGTGDPYEQYF	TGTGCCAGCAGCTCCTCCGGGACAGGAGATCCCTACGAGCAGTACTTC	16	TRBJ2-7	NA	TRBV5-6	TRBD1
CASAFGQGNQPQHF	TGTGCTAGTGCTTTCGGACAGGGGAATCAGCCCCAGCATTTT	14	TRBJ1-5	NA	TRBV12-5	TRBD1
CASSSLTSSGNTIYF	TGTGCCAGCAGCTCTCTTACAAGCTCTGGAAACACCATATATTTT	15	TRBJ1-3	few	TRBV6-5	NA
CSVDTYTGELFF	TGCAGCGTAGACACTTACACCGGGGAGCTGTTTTTT	12	TRBJ2-2	NA	TRBV29-1	NA
CSVGQGAQQPQHF	TGCAGCGTGGGACAGGGGGCTCAGCAGCCCCAGCATTTT	13	TRBJ1-5	few	TRBV29-1	TRBD1
CASSQFGGNYEQYF	TGCGCCAGCAGCCAATTCGGGGGGAACTACGAGCAGTACTTC	14	TRBJ2-7	few	TRBV4-3	TRBD2
CASSPSGQGWDTQYF	TGTGCCAGCAGCCCCTCGGGACAGGGGTGGGATACGCAGTATTTT	15	TRBJ2-3	NA	TRBV7-9	TRBD1